Below, 27 T cell receptor beta chains from the same sample are listed, as sequenced in a study of response to subunit inactivated influenza vaccine. Using its own MiXCR run on the RT-PCR reads, TCRdb lists one record per CDR3 protein. The sample consists of 600,000 to 850,000 distinct CDR3 sequences, 11% to 15% of them appearing once. Sample: PBMCs from blood, taken approximately 15 days before vaccination. The receptor set was obtained from a man aged 50 to 60 who received an inactivated influenza vaccine.

This chain links TRBV3-1 with TRBJ2-7; D remains ambiguous. CDR3 length: 14 amino acids. Germline lookup yields CDR1 LGHDT and CDR2 YNNKEL (reference sequence). The ends were cut back, 3 bases at V and 2 bases at J, with 11 bases in the middle. CDR3 residues: CASSHVTLPYEQYF. The CDR3 DNA sequence: TGTGCCAGCAGCCATGTAACCCTTCCCTACGAGCAGTACTTC.

In this sample, this clonotype turned up many times. The chain joins TRBV2 to TRBJ2-1; 14 nucleotides agree with TRBD2. The CDR3 is made up of 14 amino acids. V lost 5 bases, J lost 7 bases, and 1 base stayed unmatched. Germline lookup yields CDR1 SNHLY and CDR2 FYNNEI. CDR3 in DNA: TGTGCCAGCAGTCGGACTAGCGGGAGGAATGAGCAGTTCTTC. It yields the protein CASSRTSGRNEQFF.

This clonotype was seen only a few times. V and J are TRBV7-9 and TRBJ2-3; D not resolved. Trimming left V 0 bases short and J 1 base short, with 8 bases between. Germline V gene lookup returns CDR1 SEHNR and CDR2 FQNEAQ (reference sequence). CDR3 length equals 15 residues. The CDR3 here is CASSLAGYGTDTQYF. The CDR3 DNA sequence: TGTGCCAGCAGCTTAGCGGGATACGGCACAGATACGCAGTATTTT.

This chain joins TRBV12-5 and TRBJ1-2; D call uncertain. Trimming removed 0 bases from V and 2 bases from J, with 7 bases in between. This CDR3 is 14 amino acids long. Germline assignment: CDR1 LGHNT and CDR2 FRNRAP. The CDR3 DNA is TGTGCTAGTGGTTTGGTACTGGGAAACTATGGCTACACCTTC. It is translated as CASGLVLGNYGYTF. The full variable domain, completed using reference TRBV12-5 and TRBJ1-2, is DARVTQTPRHKVTEMGQEVTMRCQPILGHNTVFWYRQTMMQGLELLAYFRNRAPLDDSGMPKDRFSAEMPDATLATLKIQPSEPRDSAVYFCASGLVLGNYGYTFGSGTRLTVV.

V usage is TRBV20-1 and J usage is TRBJ2-3; TRBD1 matches at 9 bases. The CDR3 is 15 residues long. The V and J ends lost 0 bases and 3 bases, in that order; junction bases with no gene match: 4. Germline V gene data show CDR1 as DFQATT and CDR2 as SNEGSKA (reference sequence). CDR3 in amino acids: CSARDWGQGTDTQYF. The CDR3 DNA reads as TGCAGTGCTAGAGATTGGGGACAGGGTACAGATACGCAGTATTTT.

The sample holds many counts of this clonotype. This chain joins TRBV7-2 and TRBJ2-3; TRBD1 matches at 10 bases. The CDR3 totals 14 residues. The germline gives CDR1 SGHTA, CDR2 FQGNSA. V lost 4 bases and J lost 7; bases outside the gene matches: 5. The CDR3 loop is CASSYRDRGHTQYF. CDR3 DNA: TGTGCCAGCAGCTACCGGGACAGGGGCCATACGCAGTATTTT.

The chain uses TRBV29-1 and TRBJ2-4; 8 positions match TRBD1. This CDR3 contains 12 residues. Germline CDR1 and CDR2: SQVTM and ANQGSEA. With 3 bases clipped from V and 9 bases from J, the junction kept 4 bases outside the gene matches. As DNA, the CDR3 is TGCAGCGTTGATACAGGGGGACGCATTCAGTACTTC. This gives the protein CSVDTGGRIQYF.

This clonotype occurred a few times. The rearrangement uses TRBV29-1 and TRBJ1-4; tentative D call: TRBD1 (5 bases). This CDR3 spans 16 amino acids. Germline CDR1 is SQVTM and CDR2 is ANQGSEA. V gave up 7 bases and J gave up 7 bases, with 25 bases separating them. In DNA, the CDR3 is TGCAGCGCAAAGTACAGGCCTCACCTGCTAATTGAAAAACTGTTTTTT. It is translated as CSAKYRPHLLIEKLFF.

The J gene is TRBJ2-3, the V gene TRBV15; TRBD1 matches 8 bases. Losses at the gene ends were 1 base for V and 2 bases for J; bases not matched to a gene: 5. CDR3 size: 16 residues. Germline V lookup: CDR1 LNHNV, CDR2 YYDKDF (reference sequence). CDR3 region: CATSRGWTGSTDTQYF. The CDR3 DNA sequence: TGTGCCACCAGCAGAGGATGGACAGGGTCCACAGATACGCAGTATTTT.

V and J are TRBV5-1 and TRBJ1-4, with D uncertain. This CDR3 contains 12 residues. Germline V gene lookup returns CDR1 SGHRS and CDR2 YFSETQ. V was pared by 6 bases and J by 0 bases, with 3 bases between. CDR3 DNA sequence: TGCGCCAGCAAGGCAACTAATGAAAAACTGTTTTTT. It translates to CASKATNEKLFF.

The chain links TRBV20-1 to TRBJ2-1; D is unresolved. CDR1 and CDR2 (germline): DFQATT, SNEGSKA (reference sequence). CDR3 length: 18 amino acids. Trimming shortened V by 2 bases and J by 0 bases, and 20 bases separated the two germline ends. CDR3 region: CSARPQFLDLGSYNEQFF. In DNA form, the CDR3 reads TGCAGTGCTAGACCCCAGTTTCTGGATCTGGGCTCCTACAATGAGCAGTTCTTC.

This clonotype showed up just a few times. The V call is TRBV9, the J call TRBJ2-1, with D uncertain. The CDR3 length is 14 residues. Germline CDR1 reads SGDLS; CDR2 reads YYNGEE. Trimming left V 1 base short and J 2 bases short, with 7 bases between. In nucleotides, the CDR3 is TGTGCCAGCAGCGTAAGCAGCCCCTACAATGAGCAGTTCTTC. Translating it yields CASSVSSPYNEQFF.

This clonotype was detected ten times or more. The chain carries TRBV12-3 or TRBV12-4 and TRBJ2-2; D possibly corresponds to TRBD2 (6 bases). This CDR3 has 13 amino acids. Between the trimmed V and J ends, which lost 5 bases and 8 bases, there was a span of 12 bases. The CDR3 loop is CASSPGTFGELFF. CDR3 coding DNA: TGTGCCAGCAGTCCCGGGACTTTTGGGGAGCTGTTTTTT.

The chain recombines TRBV11-2 with TRBJ2-5; D gene unclear. Germline values: CDR1 SGHAT, CDR2 FQNNGV. The CDR3 is 13 amino acids. V lost 7 bases and J 5 bases, leaving 14 bases between the germline ends. Written as DNA, the CDR3 is TGTGCCAGCACCTTCTGGACCCGGGAGACCCAGTACTTC. Protein: CASTFWTRETQYF. Complete variable domain (other parts from reference TRBV11-2 and TRBJ2-5): EAGVAQSPRYKIIEKRQSVAFWCNPISGHATLYWYQQILGQGPKLLIQFQNNGVVDDSQLPKDRFSAERLKGVDSTLKIQPAKLEDSAVYLCASTFWTRETQYFGPGTRLLVL.

The rearrangement uses TRBV7-9 and TRBJ1-2, with 7 bases matching TRBD1. J gave up 0 bases and V 5 bases, and 9 bases lay outside the gene matches. This CDR3 contains 16 residues. Germline V gives CDR1 SEHNR, CDR2 FQNEAQ (reference sequence). For the CDR3, the DNA is TGTGCCAGCAGCCCAAACCGGGACAGAGCTAACTATGGCTACACCTTC. Its translation: CASSPNRDRANYGYTF.

The chain links TRBV7-9 to TRBJ2-7; D remains unclear. V gave up 7 bases and J gave up 3 bases, with 19 bases separating them. CDR1 is SEHNR, CDR2 FQNEAQ, per germline (reference sequence). The CDR3 is 15 amino acids. In DNA form, the CDR3 reads TGTGCCAGCAAGGGTAGGGAAGATGAAATCTACGAGCAGTACTTC. It translates to CASKGREDEIYEQYF.

This clonotype was recorded many times. The chain uses TRBV7-2 and TRBJ2-1, with no clear D. The CDR3 has 15 amino acids. Trimming pared 1 base from V and 4 bases from J, leaving 11 bases between. Germline V gene sequence: CDR1 SGHTA, CDR2 FQGNSA. The CDR3 is CASSLVNYKYNEQFF. The CDR3 DNA reads as TGTGCCAGCAGCTTAGTAAATTACAAGTACAATGAGCAGTTCTTC.

The CDR3 sequence: CASSRTGAFFGELFF. CDR3 coding DNA: TGTGCCAGCAGTAGGACAGGGGCCTTCTTCGGGGAGCTGTTTTTT. The chain recombines TRBV11-2 with TRBJ2-2; 9 nucleotides match TRBD1. In germline, CDR1 is SGHAT, CDR2 FQNNGV. V was pared by 6 bases and J by 7 bases, with 9 bases of the junction left unmatched. The CDR3 has 15 amino acids.

This clonotype occurred a few times. This rearrangement joins TRBV15 to TRBJ2-1, with 9 positions matching TRBD1. The V gene end was trimmed by 6 bases and the J gene end by 7 bases; junction bases not matched to a gene: 10. This CDR3 spans 15 amino acids. Germline V gene lookup returns CDR1 LNHNV and CDR2 YYDKDF (reference sequence). DNA for the CDR3: TGTGCCACCAGGACGAGTTGGACAGGGGCAAATGAGCAGTTCTTC. This codes for CATRTSWTGANEQFF. The entire variable domain, with the rest obtained from reference TRBV15 and TRBJ2-1, is as follows: DAMVIQNPRYQVTQFGKPVTLSCSQTLNHNVMYWYQQKSSQAPKLLFHYYDKDFNNEADTPDNFQSRRPNTSFCFLDIRSPGLGDTAMYLCATRTSWTGANEQFFGPGTRLTVL.

The V call is TRBV25-1, the J call TRBJ1-4, with D perhaps matching TRBD1 (6 bases). V lost 5 bases and J lost 7, with 14 bases in between. CDR3 length equals 14 residues. The germline gives CDR1 MGHDK, CDR2 SYGVNS. CDR3 sequence (DNA): TGTGCCAGCAGTCGGACAGATAGTACTGAAAAACTGTTTTTT. This gives the protein CASSRTDSTEKLFF. Full variable domain (outside the CDR3, taken from reference TRBV25-1 and TRBJ1-4): EADIYQTPRYLVIGTGKKITLECSQTMGHDKMYWYQQDPGMELHLIHYSYGVNSTEKGDLSSESTVSRIRTEHFPLTLESARPSHTSQYLCASSRTDSTEKLFFGSGTQLSVL.

This clonotype was counted between two and nine times. The V gene is TRBV5-1, the J gene TRBJ1-6; D uncertain. The CDR3 runs 13 residues. The V end lost 0 bases, the J end lost 7 bases, and 5 bases lay between the germline ends. CDR1 is SGHRS, CDR2 YFSETQ, per germline. DNA for the CDR3: TGCGCCAGCAGCTTGGATCAGAATTCACCCCTCCACTTT. Its translation is CASSLDQNSPLHF.

This clonotype was seen many times. This sequence joins TRBV12-3 or TRBV12-4 and TRBJ1-1; possible D gene TRBD1, 6 bases. The CDR3 sequence is 16 residues long. The V gene lost 7 bases and the J gene lost 0 bases, with 18 bases spanning the gap. The CDR3 region is CASTSLGTLMNTEAFF. The CDR3 DNA follows: TGTGCCAGCACCAGTTTAGGGACACTTATGAACACTGAAGCTTTCTTT.

This clonotype was seen more than once but under ten times. This sequence joins TRBV29-1 and TRBJ2-1, with TRBD2 matching 7 bases. V dropped 3 bases and J dropped 7; count of bases not matched to a gene: 9. This CDR3 is 14 amino acids long. The germline CDR1 and CDR2 sequences are SQVTM and ANQGSEA. The CDR3 sequence is CSVEIGGWENEQFF. Written as DNA, the CDR3 is TGCAGCGTTGAGATCGGGGGGTGGGAGAATGAGCAGTTCTTC.

CDR3 region: CASSTDTSWQEELFF. Here the CDR3 DNA reads TGCGCCAGCAGTACGGACACCTCCTGGCAGGAGGAGCTGTTTTTT. The chain employs TRBV5-1 and TRBJ2-2, with a possible D match to TRBD1 (5 bases). Germline V gene data show CDR1 as SGHRS and CDR2 as YFSETQ. The CDR3 spans 15 residues. The V end lost 5 bases, the J end lost 10 bases, and 21 bases lay between the germline ends.

This clonotype occurred a few times. The chain employs TRBV12-3 or TRBV12-4 and TRBJ2-2; D remains unclear. Trimming took off 3 bases at V and 4 bases at J, with 12 bases between the two ends. The CDR3 loop spans 15 amino acids. The CDR3 nucleotides are TGTGCCAGCAGTTTTGGACCCCGACTCACCGGGGAGCTGTTTTTT. Translation gives CASSFGPRLTGELFF.

The chain employs TRBV24-1 and TRBJ1-1; D ambiguous. V dropped 4 bases and J dropped 11 bases, with 10 bases sitting between them. The CDR3 length is 11 residues. Germline lookup yields CDR1 KGHDR and CDR2 SFDVKD. The CDR3 sequence is CATSEGSWAFF. CDR3 nucleotide sequence: TGTGCCACCAGTGAAGGGTCATGGGCTTTCTTT.

V and J are TRBV6-5 and TRBJ2-1; D uncertain. V lost 0 bases and J 7 bases, leaving 16 bases between the germline ends. The CDR3 extends over 16 amino acids. Germline CDR1 is MNHEY and CDR2 is SVGAGI. The CDR3 spells CASSYSHSAPINEQFF. Written as DNA, the CDR3 is TGTGCCAGCAGTTACTCCCACAGCGCCCCTATTAATGAGCAGTTCTTC.